This T cell receptor beta chain was captured in a study of cytomegalovirus exposure and HLA in healthy donors. This CDR3 comprises 15 residues. Trimming took 2 bases from V and 2 from J; bases not matched to a gene: 6. Germline V gene data show CDR1 as SGHAT and CDR2 as FQDESV (reference sequence). This PCR relied on a set of 60 Vbeta primers and 13 Jbeta primers. Profiling relied on immunoSEQ multiplex PCR, and the TCRdb table lists in-frame clones only, not all of them. The sample shows 97,000 or so clones, roughly 81% of them seen only once. The V and J genes are TRBV11-1 and TRBJ2-7; 7 bases are a match to TRBD1. The specimen was PBMCs. The source is a middle-aged man in good health and CMV-seronegative. The CDR3 nucleotides read TGTGCCAGCAGCTTATCGGCAGGGGGTACCTACGAGCAGTACTTC. Protein: CASSLSAGGTYEQYF.